The rows below give T cell receptor beta chains drawn from one sample of a study of beta chain features in type 1 diabetes. Here immunoSEQ multiplex PCR was the method, and the copy in TCRdb shows in-frame clones only, minus some. This sample has 900,000 or so clones, with roughly 17% found just once. The sequenced sample consisted of naive CD4+ T cells from blood. These receptors all come from a woman aged 18-29 years in good health. Each CDR3 is given with its conserved first and last residue. The D gene is left open where the match is weak. Rows may omit the clone size; those that give it use once, few, many or a size class.

clone size	D gene	V gene	J gene	CDR3 protein	CDR3 DNA
NA	NA	TRBV7-3	TRBJ1-1	CASSLSQNTEAFF	TGTGCCAGCAGCTTATCCCAGAACACTGAAGCTTTCTTT
few	NA	TRBV4-3	TRBJ2-7	CASSQDVAGEQYF	TGCGCCAGCAGCCAAGATGTAGCTGGCGAGCAGTACTTC
NA	NA	TRBV20-1	TRBJ2-7	CSATLREQYF	TGCAGTGCTACCCTCCGCGAGCAGTACTTC
NA	TRBD1	TRBV6-5	TRBJ1-5	CASSYGTGENQPQHF	TGTGCCAGCAGTTACGGGACAGGGGAGAATCAGCCCCAGCATTTT
few	NA	TRBV5-4	TRBJ1-1	CASSLRATNTEAFF	TGTGCCAGCAGCTTACGGGCGACGAACACTGAAGCTTTCTTT
NA	TRBD2	TRBV18	TRBJ2-1	CASSPLVGLEGDNEQFF	TGTGCCAGCTCACCACTAGTCGGACTAGAAGGTGACAATGAGCAGTTCTTC
NA	NA	TRBV11-3	TRBJ2-3	CAEQRPDTQYF	TGTGCCGAACAGCGCCCGGATACGCAGTATTTT
NA	NA	TRBV4-1	TRBJ2-4	CASSQDPARSIAKNIQYF	TGCGCCAGCAGCCAAGATCCCGCCAGGTCCATAGCCAAAAACATTCAGTACTTC
NA	NA	TRBV5-1	TRBJ1-2	CASSLFRQDYGYTF	TGCGCCAGCAGCTTGTTTAGGCAGGACTATGGCTACACCTTC
NA	NA	TRBV28	TRBJ1-4	CASSWGATNEKLFF	TGTGCCAGCAGTTGGGGGGCAACTAATGAAAAACTGTTTTTT
few	NA	TRBV7-9	TRBJ2-3	CASSLASTGTQYF	TGTGCCAGCAGCTTAGCGAGCACAGGTACGCAGTATTTT
few	NA	TRBV6-1	TRBJ2-7	CASSEAGREQYF	TGTGCCAGCAGTGAAGCAGGGAGGGAGCAGTACTTC
NA	NA	TRBV5-4	TRBJ1-1	CASSPGRWSGSDTEAFF	TGTGCCAGCAGCCCGGGGAGGTGGTCAGGATCGGACACTGAAGCTTTCTTT
few	TRBD2	TRBV19	TRBJ2-7	CASSGLAGTSYEQYF	TGTGCCAGTAGTGGGTTAGCGGGGACGTCCTACGAGCAGTACTTC
few	NA	TRBV28	TRBJ2-6	CASRQQGAGANVLTF	TGTGCCAGCAGACAACAGGGAGCTGGGGCCAACGTCCTGACTTTC
NA	NA	TRBV11-3	TRBJ2-7	CASSLGGADEQYF	TGTGCCAGCAGCTTAGGGGGAGCGGACGAGCAGTACTTC
NA	NA	TRBV5-1	TRBJ2-2	CASSLPPTGANTGELFF	TGCGCCAGCAGCCTTCCACCTACGGGGGCGAACACCGGGGAGCTGTTTTTT
once	NA	TRBV5-4	TRBJ2-4	CASSVDSVQYF	TGTGCCAGCAGCGTAGACAGCGTTCAGTACTTC
few	NA	TRBV7-9	TRBJ1-1	CASSSRGLGGNTEAFF	TGTGCCAGCAGCTCCAGGGGTCTAGGCGGGAACACTGAAGCTTTCTTT
few	NA	TRBV7-9	TRBJ2-7	CASSVDTSYEQYF	TGTGCCAGCAGCGTGGACACCTCCTACGAGCAGTACTTC
NA	TRBD1	TRBV27	TRBJ1-2	CASSKDRAYGYTF	TGTGCCAGCAGTAAGGACAGGGCCTATGGCTACACCTTC
few	NA	TRBV28	TRBJ2-2	CASYSVGELFF	TGTGCCAGCTATAGTGTCGGGGAGCTGTTTTTT
few	NA	TRBV25-1	TRBJ2-1	CASSLAGLYNEQFF	TGTGCCAGCAGCTTGGCGGGCCTATACAATGAGCAGTTCTTC
few	NA	TRBV29-1	TRBJ2-1	CSGSGTYNEQFF	TGCAGCGGTTCCGGGACCTACAATGAGCAGTTCTTC
NA	NA	TRBV7-2	TRBJ2-3	CASRRTSTDTQYF	TGTGCCAGCAGGCGGACCTCCACAGATACGCAGTATTTT
NA	TRBD1	TRBV18	TRBJ2-7	CASSAGTGIYEQYF	TGTGCCAGCTCAGCCGGGACAGGAATTTACGAGCAGTACTTC
NA	NA	TRBV11-2	TRBJ1-5	CASSLASNQPQHF	TGTGCCAGCAGCTTGGCTAGCAATCAGCCCCAGCATTTT
NA	TRBD2	TRBV18	TRBJ2-1	CASSPASADRRTSGLREQFF	TGTGCCAGCTCACCCGCCAGTGCTGATCGCCGGACTAGCGGACTACGAGAGCAGTTCTTC
once	TRBD2	TRBV7-2	TRBJ2-7	CASSLVGASGPTYEQYF	TGTGCCAGCAGCTTAGTTGGGGCTAGCGGGCCCACCTACGAGCAGTACTTC
few	NA	TRBV5-1	TRBJ2-7	CASSLAPGTKVYEQYF	TGCGCCAGCAGCTTGGCCCCCGGGACAAAGGTTTACGAGCAGTACTTC
NA	NA	TRBV6-1	TRBJ2-1	CASRGFNEQFF	TGTGCCAGCAGGGGATTCAATGAGCAGTTCTTC
NA	TRBD2	TRBV27	TRBJ2-3	CASSLTSLAGPRNTQYF	TGTGCCAGCAGTTTAACCTCACTAGCGGGACCCAGAAATACGCAGTATTTT
few	TRBD1	TRBV28	TRBJ1-2	CASSRTGIYGYTF	TGTGCCAGCAGTCGGACAGGGATCTATGGCTACACCTTC
NA	TRBD1	TRBV29-1	TRBJ2-5	CSVKDRLVSETQYF	TGCAGCGTTAAGGACAGGCTGGTTTCGGAGACCCAGTACTTC
NA	TRBD1	TRBV29-1	TRBJ2-7	CSVGQGTLPGYEQYF	TGCAGCGTGGGACAGGGAACCCTACCGGGTTACGAGCAGTACTTC
few	NA	TRBV5-1	TRBJ2-7	CASSLGQGLNEQYF	TGCGCCAGCAGCTTGGGACAGGGACTCAACGAGCAGTACTTC
NA	TRBD2	TRBV28	TRBJ2-7	CASTTSGRFYEQYF	TGTGCCAGCACGACTAGCGGGAGGTTCTACGAGCAGTACTTC
NA	NA	TRBV7-3	TRBJ2-7	CASSLRLAYSSWPHEQYF	TGTGCCAGCAGCTTACGGCTTGCGTATAGCTCTTGGCCCCACGAGCAGTACTTC
few	TRBD1	TRBV28	TRBJ1-1	CASSPGQGFPEAFF	TGTGCCAGCAGTCCTGGACAGGGTTTCCCTGAAGCTTTCTTT
NA	NA	TRBV7-9	TRBJ1-2	CASSYRTGTLATF	TGTGCCAGCAGCTATCGAACCGGGACTCTTGCTACCTTC
NA	NA	TRBV18	TRBJ2-7	CASSPPSHYEQYF	TGTGCCAGCTCACCACCGTCCCACTACGAGCAGTACTTC
NA	NA	TRBV7-3	TRBJ2-1	CASSLTLADNEQFF	TGTGCCAGCAGCTTAACGCTTGCAGACAATGAGCAGTTCTTC
NA	TRBD2	TRBV15	TRBJ2-2	CATSTRLAETGELFF	TGTGCCACCAGCACCCGACTAGCGGAGACCGGGGAGCTGTTTTTT
NA	NA	TRBV6-5	TRBJ2-1	CASSYSPSAEGEQFF	TGTGCCAGCAGTTATTCTCCTAGCGCGGAAGGTGAGCAGTTCTTC
few	NA	TRBV28	TRBJ2-1	CAVWANNQNEQFF	TGTGCCGTTTGGGCTAACAACCAGAATGAGCAGTTCTTC